A selection of T cell receptor beta chains follows, all from one sample in a study of blood T cells in healthy people across ages. One entry per CDR3 protein, called by TCRdb with MiXCR from the 5' RACE reads. The sample has over a million distinct CDR3 sequences, around 55% seen once. Sample: blood. The receptor set was obtained from a man between 18 and 29 years old in good health. CDR3s include the opening cysteine and the closing phenylalanine or tryptophan. A D gene is named only where the DNA matches it firmly. Clone sizes are given selectively: once, few, many, or a class where the clone is expanded.

TRBV6-1,NA,NA,TRBJ1-4,CASRGEGSPKEKLFF,TGTGCCAGCAGGGGTGAAGGGTCCCCGAAAGAAAAACTGTTTTTT
TRBV29-1,NA,NA,TRBJ2-3,CSVLRVISAHTDTQYF,TGCAGCGTTCTTCGGGTTATTTCGGCACACACAGATACGCAGTATTTT
TRBV7-9,NA,NA,TRBJ2-4,CASSLTEGLAKNIQYF,TGTGCCAGCAGCTTAACTGAGGGGCTCGCCAAAAACATTCAGTACTTC
TRBV10-3,NA,NA,TRBJ2-5,CAVSSGPQETQYF,TGTGCCGTCAGTTCGGGACCACAAGAGACCCAGTACTTC
TRBV7-6,NA,TRBD2,TRBJ2-5,CASRQGLAGGETQYF,TGTGCCAGCAGACAGGGACTAGCGGGAGGAGAGACCCAGTACTTC
TRBV29-1,NA,NA,TRBJ2-1,CSARDSPYNEQFF,TGCAGCGCTCGGGACTCTCCCTACAATGAGCAGTTCTTC
TRBV7-2,NA,TRBD2,TRBJ2-7,CASTHRASGPYEQYF,TGTGCCAGCACCCACCGCGCTAGCGGACCCTACGAGCAGTACTTC
TRBV6-5,few,NA,TRBJ2-6,CASTLVPSGANVLTF,TGTGCCAGCACCTTGGTCCCTTCTGGGGCCAACGTCCTGACTTTC
TRBV10-3,NA,NA,TRBJ2-1,CAISGTGPTNKQFF,TGTGCCATCAGTGGGACGGGGCCGACCAATAAGCAGTTCTTC
TRBV3-1,NA,NA,TRBJ2-1,CASSQVGGLHNEQFF,TGTGCCAGCAGCCAAGTGGGGGGGCTACACAATGAGCAGTTCTTC
TRBV18,few,NA,TRBJ1-2,CASSAVQEGYGYTF,TGTGCCAGCTCAGCAGTGCAGGAGGGTTATGGCTACACCTTC
TRBV3-1,few,TRBD2,TRBJ2-3,CASSHTSGGTDTQYF,TGTGCCAGCAGCCACACTAGCGGGGGCACAGATACGCAGTATTTT
TRBV4-1,NA,NA,TRBJ2-1,CASSPPQVDEQFF,TGCGCCAGCAGCCCCCCACAGGTTGATGAGCAGTTCTTC
TRBV4-3,NA,NA,TRBJ2-4,CASSQDGGRDVDIQYF,TGCGCCAGCAGCCAAGATGGGGGCAGGGACGTGGACATTCAGTACTTC
TRBV4-1,once,TRBD1,TRBJ2-3,CASSTHPGQGRDTQYF,TGCGCCAGCAGCACCCACCCGGGACAGGGGAGAGATACGCAGTATTTT
TRBV7-9,NA,NA,TRBJ1-5,CASSFGPRGSSNQPQHF,TGTGCCAGCAGCTTTGGGCCCAGGGGCTCGAGCAATCAGCCCCAGCATTTT
TRBV18,NA,NA,TRBJ2-3,CASSPGYASTDTQYF,TGTGCCAGCTCACCAGGCTACGCGAGCACAGATACGCAGTATTTT
TRBV29-1,NA,NA,TRBJ1-1,CSVEHQSEAFF,TGCAGCGTTGAACACCAAAGCGAAGCTTTCTTT
TRBV10-3,once,TRBD2,TRBJ2-3,CAIKGTSGRTASTDTRYF,TGTGCCATCAAGGGGACTAGCGGGAGGACTGCTAGCACAGATACGCGGTATTTT
TRBV20-1,once,NA,TRBJ1-3,CSAEGPSSGNTIYF,TGCAGTGCTGAGGGCCCTTCCTCTGGAAACACCATATATTTT
TRBV30,NA,NA,TRBJ2-3,CAWSGGLNTDTQYF,TGTGCCTGGAGTGGGGGGCTAAACACAGATACGCAGTATTTT
TRBV28,NA,TRBD1,TRBJ2-7,CASTPPGTGEQYF,TGTGCCAGCACCCCTCCGGGGACAGGTGAGCAGTACTTC
TRBV27,few,NA,TRBJ1-2,CASSLSDRSGGYTF,TGTGCCAGCAGTTTATCCGACAGGTCTGGTGGCTACACCTTC
TRBV2,once,NA,TRBJ2-7,CASSLGLTGEQYF,TGTGCCAGCAGCTTAGGACTCACAGGCGAGCAGTACTTC
TRBV20-1,NA,NA,TRBJ1-1,CSARDPRQASEAFF,TGCAGTGCTAGAGATCCCCGACAGGCCTCTGAAGCTTTCTTT
TRBV5-5,few,NA,TRBJ2-7,CASIGGLSYEQYF,TGTGCCAGCATAGGGGGGTTGTCCTACGAGCAGTACTTC
TRBV14,NA,TRBD1,TRBJ1-1,CASSHFREDRGAFF,TGTGCCAGCAGCCACTTTCGGGAGGACAGGGGAGCTTTCTTT
TRBV18,NA,NA,TRBJ1-1,CARYKTNGAEAFF,TGTGCCCGCTACAAAACTAATGGCGCTGAAGCTTTCTTT
TRBV12-3/TRBV12-4,NA,NA,TRBJ2-7,CASSLMGPPSYEQYF,TGTGCCAGCAGTTTAATGGGGCCTCCTTCCTACGAGCAGTACTTC
TRBV7-8,NA,NA,TRBJ2-5,CASSSIQRQTQYF,TGTGCCAGCAGCTCCATACAGCGGCAGACCCAGTACTTC
TRBV6-5,NA,NA,TRBJ1-6,CASRRPRNSPLHF,TGTGCCAGCAGACGCCCCAGGAATTCACCCCTCCACTTT
TRBV28,NA,TRBD2,TRBJ2-7,CASSLLTSGSRSYEQYF,TGTGCCAGCAGTTTATTGACTAGCGGGAGTAGGTCCTACGAGCAGTACTTC
TRBV6-1,few,NA,TRBJ2-1,CASSEGVSDYNEQFF,TGTGCCAGCAGTGAAGGGGTTAGCGACTACAATGAGCAGTTCTTC
TRBV6-4,NA,TRBD2,TRBJ2-1,CASSGLAGGNTEQFF,TGTGCCAGCAGTGGGCTGGCGGGAGGGAATACTGAGCAGTTCTTC
TRBV6-1,NA,NA,TRBJ1-1,CASSDRYMNTEAFF,TGTGCCAGCAGTGACCGTTACATGAACACTGAAGCTTTCTTT
TRBV7-2,NA,TRBD2,TRBJ2-7,CASSPRERELYEQYF,TGTGCCAGCAGCCCCAGGGAGCGGGAGTTGTACGAGCAGTACTTC
TRBV5-1,NA,TRBD1,TRBJ2-7,CASKVGTGSYEQYF,TGCGCCAGCAAGGTCGGGACAGGATCCTACGAGCAGTACTTC
TRBV4-1,NA,NA,TRBJ2-7,CASSQDALGDEQYF,TGCGCCAGCAGCCAAGACGCCCTAGGAGACGAGCAGTACTTC
TRBV6-1,NA,TRBD2,TRBJ2-5,CASSNRRELREQYF,TGTGCCAGCAGTAACAGGAGGGAATTGCGGGAGCAGTACTTC
TRBV7-9,few,NA,TRBJ2-1,CASSLGDFNGDEQFF,TGTGCCAGCAGTCTAGGGGACTTCAACGGTGATGAGCAGTTCTTC
TRBV13,NA,NA,TRBJ2-1,CASSLYQGLWGQFF,TGTGCCAGCAGCTTATACCAGGGGCTCTGGGGGCAGTTCTTC
TRBV10-3,few,TRBD2,TRBJ2-1,CASYSSSSGVYNEQFF,TGTGCCAGCTACTCTTCTTCTAGCGGGGTCTACAATGAGCAGTTCTTC
TRBV9,many,NA,TRBJ2-1,CASSRRGDSYNEQFF,TGTGCCAGCAGCCGTAGGGGAGACTCCTACAATGAGCAGTTCTTC
TRBV3-1,NA,TRBD2,TRBJ2-7,CASSRIAGEGEQYF,TGTGCCAGCAGCCGGATAGCGGGAGAGGGCGAGCAGTACTTC
TRBV28,few,NA,TRBJ1-2,CASRTQGLGYGYTF,TGTGCCAGCAGAACTCAGGGTCTTGGCTATGGCTACACCTTC
TRBV6-2/TRBV6-3,NA,NA,TRBJ1-6,CASSEGGRILNSPLHF,TGTGCCAGCAGTGAGGGCGGACGGATTCTTAATTCACCCCTCCACTTT
TRBV21-1,NA,NA,TRBJ2-1,CASSTRTSGDNEQFF,TGTGCCAGCAGCACGCGGACTAGCGGGGACAACGAGCAGTTCTTC
TRBV14,few,NA,TRBJ1-1,CASSQARQMNTEAFF,TGTGCCAGCAGCCAAGCCCGACAGATGAACACTGAAGCTTTCTTT
TRBV27,NA,TRBD2,TRBJ2-5,CASTTTSGSIEAQYF,TGTGCCAGCACAACAACCAGCGGGAGTATAGAAGCGCAGTACTTC
TRBV11-2,few,NA,TRBJ1-4,CASSSIATNEKLFF,TGTGCCAGCAGCTCGATAGCAACTAATGAAAAACTGTTTTTT
TRBV6-6,NA,NA,TRBJ1-1,CASSLQLAVDTEAFF,TGTGCCAGCAGCTTACAGTTGGCGGTAGACACTGAAGCTTTCTTT
TRBV3-1,few,NA,TRBJ2-7,CASSQAGAGIYEQYF,TGTGCCAGCAGCCAGGCAGGGGCGGGAATCTACGAGCAGTACTTC
TRBV27,NA,NA,TRBJ2-7,CASSPGLFGEQYF,TGTGCCAGCAGTCCCGGACTTTTCGGCGAGCAGTACTTC
TRBV6-1,NA,NA,TRBJ1-4,CASAGALQATNEKLFF,TGTGCCAGCGCGGGCGCTCTACAGGCAACTAATGAAAAACTGTTTTTT